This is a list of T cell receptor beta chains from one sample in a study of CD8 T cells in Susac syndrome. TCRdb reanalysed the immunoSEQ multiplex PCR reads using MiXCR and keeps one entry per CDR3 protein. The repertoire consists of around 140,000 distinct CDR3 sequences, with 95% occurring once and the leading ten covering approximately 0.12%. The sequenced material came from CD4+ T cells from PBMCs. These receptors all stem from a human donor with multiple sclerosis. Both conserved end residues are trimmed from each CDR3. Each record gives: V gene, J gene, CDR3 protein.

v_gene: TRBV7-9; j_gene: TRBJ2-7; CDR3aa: ASSLEGVVDEQY
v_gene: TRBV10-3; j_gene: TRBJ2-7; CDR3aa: AISEGRATYEQY
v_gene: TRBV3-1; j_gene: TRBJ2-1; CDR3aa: ASSQGPGSLYNEQF
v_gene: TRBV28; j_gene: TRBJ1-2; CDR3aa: ASSLAAAGGVGGYT
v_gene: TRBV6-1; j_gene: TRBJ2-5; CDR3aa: ASDLQPVHQY
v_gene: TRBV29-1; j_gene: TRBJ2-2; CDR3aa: SAGGGGNTGELF
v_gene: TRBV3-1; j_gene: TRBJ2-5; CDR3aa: ASIEQGGGAAQY
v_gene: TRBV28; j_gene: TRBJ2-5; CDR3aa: ASSFVGEETQY
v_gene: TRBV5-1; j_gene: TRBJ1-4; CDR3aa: ASSLTGQGVEKLF
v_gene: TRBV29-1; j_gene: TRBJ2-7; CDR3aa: SVGKGTWESGEQY
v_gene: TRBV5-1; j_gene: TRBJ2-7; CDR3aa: ASSSTSGGSSYEQY
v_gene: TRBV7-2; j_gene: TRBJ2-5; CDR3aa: ASSLLRETQY
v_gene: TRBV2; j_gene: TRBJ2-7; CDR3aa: ASSDLGGVTYEQY
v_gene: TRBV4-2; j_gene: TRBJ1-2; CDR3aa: ASSQDLATYGYT
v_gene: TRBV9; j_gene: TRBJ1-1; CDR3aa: ASSGTVMNTEAF
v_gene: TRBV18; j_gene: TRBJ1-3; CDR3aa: ASSPTLEVTGNTIY